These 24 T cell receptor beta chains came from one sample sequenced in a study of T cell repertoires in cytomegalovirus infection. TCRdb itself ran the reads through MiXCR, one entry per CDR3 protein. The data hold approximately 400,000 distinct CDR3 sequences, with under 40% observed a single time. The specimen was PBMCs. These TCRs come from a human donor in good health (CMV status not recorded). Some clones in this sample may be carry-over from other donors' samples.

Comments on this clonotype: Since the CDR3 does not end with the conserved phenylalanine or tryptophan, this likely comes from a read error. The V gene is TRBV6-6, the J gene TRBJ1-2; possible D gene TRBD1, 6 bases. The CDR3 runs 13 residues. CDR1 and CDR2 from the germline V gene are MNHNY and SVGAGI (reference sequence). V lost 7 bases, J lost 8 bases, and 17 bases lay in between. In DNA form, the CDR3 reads TGTGCCAGCATCGATACAGGGCTACGAGGCTACACCTTA. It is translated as CASIDTGLRGYTL.

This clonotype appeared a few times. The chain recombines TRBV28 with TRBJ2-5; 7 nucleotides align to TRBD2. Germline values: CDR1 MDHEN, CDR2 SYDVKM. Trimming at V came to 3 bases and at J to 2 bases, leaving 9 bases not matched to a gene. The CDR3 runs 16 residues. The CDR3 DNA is TGTGCCAGCAGTTTCCCCGGCCTAGCGGAACAAGAGACCCAGTACTTC. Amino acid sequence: CASSFPGLAEQETQYF.

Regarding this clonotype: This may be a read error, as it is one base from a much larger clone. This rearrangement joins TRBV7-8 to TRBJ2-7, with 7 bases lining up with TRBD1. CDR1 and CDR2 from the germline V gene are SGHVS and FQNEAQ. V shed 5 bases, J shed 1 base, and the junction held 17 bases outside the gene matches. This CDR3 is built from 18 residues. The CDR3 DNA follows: TGTGCCAGCAGCGTTACGACAGGGCGTTTAACGGTATCCTACGAGCAGTACTTC. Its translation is CASSVTTGRLTVSYEQYF.

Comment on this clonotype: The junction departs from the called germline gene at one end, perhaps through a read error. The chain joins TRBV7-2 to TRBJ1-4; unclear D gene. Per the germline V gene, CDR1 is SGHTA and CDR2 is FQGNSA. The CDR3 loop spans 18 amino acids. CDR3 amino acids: CASSLELYRGSNNETLFF. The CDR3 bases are TGTGCCAGCAGCTTAGAATTATACCGCGGCAGCAACAATGAAACACTGTTTTTC.

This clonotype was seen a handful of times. CDR3 nucleotides: TGCAGCGCCGGGGTAGCGGGAACTTACAATGAGCAGTTCTTC. Protein: CSAGVAGTYNEQFF. The chain has TRBV20-1 and TRBJ2-1, with 8 bases lining up with TRBD2. This CDR3 contains 14 residues. CDR1 DFQATT and CDR2 SNEGSKA come from the germline V gene (reference sequence).

Written as DNA, the CDR3 is TGTGCCAGCAGTTTGGGGCTTTCCGCCGGGGAGCTGTTTTTT. Protein: CASSLGLSAGELFF. The chain joins TRBV11-3 to TRBJ2-2; a weak D match, TRBD1 (5 bases). V lost 6 bases and J lost 6, with 14 bases in between. The CDR3 consists of 14 residues. CDR1 SGHNT and CDR2 YENEEA come from the germline V gene.

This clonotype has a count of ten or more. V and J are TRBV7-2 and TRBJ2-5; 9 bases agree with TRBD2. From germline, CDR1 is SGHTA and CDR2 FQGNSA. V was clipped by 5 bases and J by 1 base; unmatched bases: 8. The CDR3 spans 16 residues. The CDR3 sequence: CASSTWKGLAQETQYF. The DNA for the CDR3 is TGTGCCAGCAGCACCTGGAAGGGACTAGCCCAAGAGACCCAGTACTTC.

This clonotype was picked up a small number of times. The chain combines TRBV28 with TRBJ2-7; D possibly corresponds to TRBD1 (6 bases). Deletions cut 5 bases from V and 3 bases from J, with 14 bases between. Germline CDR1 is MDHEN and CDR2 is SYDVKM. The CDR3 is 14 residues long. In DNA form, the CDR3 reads TGTGCCAGCAGTCCCTCCGGGACACGCTACGAGCAGTACTTC. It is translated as CASSPSGTRYEQYF. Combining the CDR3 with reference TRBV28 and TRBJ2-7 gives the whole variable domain DVKVTQSSRYLVKRTGEKVFLECVQDMDHENMFWYRQDPGLGLRLIYFSYDVKMKEKGDIPEGYSVSREKKERFSLILESASTNQTSMYLCASSPSGTRYEQYFGPGTRLTVT.

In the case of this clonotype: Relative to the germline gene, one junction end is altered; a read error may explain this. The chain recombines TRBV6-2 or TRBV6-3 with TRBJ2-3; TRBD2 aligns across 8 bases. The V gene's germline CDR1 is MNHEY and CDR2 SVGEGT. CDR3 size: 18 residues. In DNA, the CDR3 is TGTGCCAGCAGTTACGGGCAAAGGACTAGCCTCAGCACATATACGCAGTATTTT. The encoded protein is CASSYGQRTSLSTYTQYF.

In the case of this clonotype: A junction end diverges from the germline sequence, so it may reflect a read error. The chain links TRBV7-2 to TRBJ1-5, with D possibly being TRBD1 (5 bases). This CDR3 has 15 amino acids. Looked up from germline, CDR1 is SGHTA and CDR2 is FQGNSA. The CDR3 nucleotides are TGTGCCAGCAGCCTAAGCCACAGGTTGAATCAGCGCCAGCATTTT. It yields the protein CASSLSHRLNQRQHF.

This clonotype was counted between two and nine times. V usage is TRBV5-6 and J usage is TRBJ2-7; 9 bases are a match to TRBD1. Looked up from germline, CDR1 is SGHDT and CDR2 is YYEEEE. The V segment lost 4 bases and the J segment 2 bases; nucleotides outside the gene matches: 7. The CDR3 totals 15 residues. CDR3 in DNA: TGTGCCAGCAGCCCAGGACAGGGGACCACCTACGAGCAGTACTTC. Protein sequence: CASSPGQGTTYEQYF.

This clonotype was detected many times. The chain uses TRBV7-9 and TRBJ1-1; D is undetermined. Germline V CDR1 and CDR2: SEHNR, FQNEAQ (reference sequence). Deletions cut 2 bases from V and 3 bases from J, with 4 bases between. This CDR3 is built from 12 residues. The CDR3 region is CASSLSDTEAFF. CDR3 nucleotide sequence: TGTGCCAGCAGCTTATCGGACACTGAAGCTTTCTTT. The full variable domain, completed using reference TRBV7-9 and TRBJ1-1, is DTGVSQNPRHKITKRGQNVTFRCDPISEHNRLYWYRQTLGQGPEFLTYFQNEAQLEKSRLLSDRFSAERPKGSFSTLEIQRTEQGDSAMYLCASSLSDTEAFFGQGTRLTVV.

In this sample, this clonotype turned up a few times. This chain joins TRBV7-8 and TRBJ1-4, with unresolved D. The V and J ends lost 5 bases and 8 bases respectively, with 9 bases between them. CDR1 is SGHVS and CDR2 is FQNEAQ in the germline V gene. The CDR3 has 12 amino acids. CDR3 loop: CASSPSDEKLFF. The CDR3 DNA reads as TGTGCCAGCAGCCCATCCGACGAAAAACTGTTTTTT.

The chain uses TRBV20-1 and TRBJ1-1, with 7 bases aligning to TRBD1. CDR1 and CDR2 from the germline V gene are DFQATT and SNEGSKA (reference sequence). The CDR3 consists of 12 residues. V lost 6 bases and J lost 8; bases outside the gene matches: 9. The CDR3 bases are TGCAGTGCCCCGGACAGGTTGAGGGAAGCTTTCTTT. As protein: CSAPDRLREAFF.

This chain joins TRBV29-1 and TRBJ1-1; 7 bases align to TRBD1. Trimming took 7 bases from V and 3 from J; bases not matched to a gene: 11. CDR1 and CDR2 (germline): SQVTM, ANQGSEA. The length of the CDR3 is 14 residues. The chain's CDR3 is CSAQTRQGDTEAFF. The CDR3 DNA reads TGCAGCGCCCAGACCCGACAGGGAGACACTGAAGCTTTCTTT. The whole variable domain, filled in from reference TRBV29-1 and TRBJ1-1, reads SAVISQKPSRDICQRGTSLTIQCQVDSQVTMMFWYRQQPGQSLTLIATANQGSEATYESGFVIDKFPISRPNLTFSTLTVSNMSPEDSSIYLCSAQTRQGDTEAFFGQGTRLTVV.

The CDR3 bases are TGTGCCAGCAGGAACAGGGGAAACACCATATATTTT. Its protein product is CASRNRGNTIYF. The chain is built from TRBV6-1 and TRBJ1-3; TRBD1 might be the D (5 bases). The germline V gene has CDR1 MNHNS and CDR2 SASEGT. V lost 6 bases and J lost 4, with 7 bases in between. There are 12 residues in the CDR3.

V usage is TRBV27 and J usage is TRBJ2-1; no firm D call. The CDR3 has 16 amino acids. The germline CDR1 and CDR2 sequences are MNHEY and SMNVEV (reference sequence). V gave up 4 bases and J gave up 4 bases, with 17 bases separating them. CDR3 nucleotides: TGTGCCAGCAGTTCGACCGACGACCACGTTTACAATGAGCAGTTCTTC. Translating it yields CASSSTDDHVYNEQFF.

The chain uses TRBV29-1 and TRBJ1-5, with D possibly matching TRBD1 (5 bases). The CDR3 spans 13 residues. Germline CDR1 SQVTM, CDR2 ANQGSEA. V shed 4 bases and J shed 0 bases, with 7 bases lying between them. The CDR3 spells CSVGTSSNQPQHF. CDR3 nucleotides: TGCAGCGTTGGGACATCTAGCAATCAGCCCCAGCATTTT. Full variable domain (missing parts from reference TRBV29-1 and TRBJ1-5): SAVISQKPSRDICQRGTSLTIQCQVDSQVTMMFWYRQQPGQSLTLIATANQGSEATYESGFVIDKFPISRPNLTFSTLTVSNMSPEDSSIYLCSVGTSSNQPQHFGDGTRLSIL.

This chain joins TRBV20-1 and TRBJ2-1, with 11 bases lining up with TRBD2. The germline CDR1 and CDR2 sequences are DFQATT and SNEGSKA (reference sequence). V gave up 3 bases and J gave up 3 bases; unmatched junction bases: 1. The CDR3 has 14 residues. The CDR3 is CSASTSGGYNEQFF. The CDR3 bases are TGCAGTGCTAGTACTAGCGGGGGCTACAATGAGCAGTTCTTC.

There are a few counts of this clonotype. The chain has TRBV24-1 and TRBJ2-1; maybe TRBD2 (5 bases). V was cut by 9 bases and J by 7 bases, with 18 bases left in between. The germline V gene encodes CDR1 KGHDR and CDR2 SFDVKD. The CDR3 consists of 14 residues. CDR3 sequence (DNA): TGTGCCACCGAACCCCTTGGCGAGGGTAATGAGCAGTTCTTC. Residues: CATEPLGEGNEQFF.

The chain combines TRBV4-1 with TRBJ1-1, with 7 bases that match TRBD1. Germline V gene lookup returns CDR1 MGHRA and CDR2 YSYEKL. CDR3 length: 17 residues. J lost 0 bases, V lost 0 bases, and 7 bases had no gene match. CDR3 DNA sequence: TGCGCCAGCAGCCAAGAGCTGATAGGGGGCCTGAACACTGAAGCTTTCTTT. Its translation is CASSQELIGGLNTEAFF.

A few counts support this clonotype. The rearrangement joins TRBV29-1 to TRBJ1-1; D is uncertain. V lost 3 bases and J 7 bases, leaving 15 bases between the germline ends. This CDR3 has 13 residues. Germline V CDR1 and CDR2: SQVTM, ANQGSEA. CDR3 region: CSVEAEYQNEAFF. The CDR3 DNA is TGCAGCGTTGAGGCAGAGTACCAGAATGAAGCTTTCTTT.

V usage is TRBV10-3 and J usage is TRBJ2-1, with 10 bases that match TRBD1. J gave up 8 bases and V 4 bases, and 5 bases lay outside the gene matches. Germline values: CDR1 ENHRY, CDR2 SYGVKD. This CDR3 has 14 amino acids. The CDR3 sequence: CAISVDRGRDEQFF. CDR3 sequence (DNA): TGTGCCATCAGTGTAGACAGGGGGCGGGATGAGCAGTTCTTC.

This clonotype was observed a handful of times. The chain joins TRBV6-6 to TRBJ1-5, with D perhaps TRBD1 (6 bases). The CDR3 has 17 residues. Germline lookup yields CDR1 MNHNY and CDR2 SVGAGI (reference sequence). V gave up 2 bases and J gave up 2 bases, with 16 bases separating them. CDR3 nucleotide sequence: TGTGCCAGCAGTTACATACAGGGAGAAGCTGGCAATCAGCCCCAGCATTTT. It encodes CASSYIQGEAGNQPQHF.